This TCR beta chain comes out of a study of T-cell reconstitution after alpha-beta-depleted transplantation in children. TCRbeta library construction was performed incorporating unique molecular identifiers. TCRdb processed the PCR reads anew with MiXCR; each CDR3 protein has one entry. Here the sample spans about 98,000 distinct CDR3 sequences, about 8% being singletons. The CDR3 consists of 13 residues. Germline V gene lookup returns CDR1 SGHDT and CDR2 YYEEEE. The ends were cut back, 9 bases at V and 1 base at J, with 13 bases in the middle. This clonotype has ten or more counts. This chain joins TRBV5-6 and TRBJ1-2; no clear D gene. The sequence was collected from a boy between 2 and 10 years old with acute lymphoblastic leukemia, due to receive a stem cell transplant. This sample comprised PBMCs, obtained before TCRalphabeta/CD19-depleted stem cell transplant. Here the CDR3 reads CATGGGGNYGYTF. The CDR3 DNA is TGTGCCACCGGAGGCGGTGGTAACTATGGCTACACCTTC. The variable domain in full, with the rest retrieved from reference TRBV5-6 and TRBJ1-2, is DAGVTQSPTHLIKTRGQQVTLRCSPKSGHDTVSWYQQALGQGPQFIFQYYEEEERQRGNFPDRFSGHQFPNYSSELNVNALLLGDSALYLCATGGGGNYGYTFGSGTRLTVV.